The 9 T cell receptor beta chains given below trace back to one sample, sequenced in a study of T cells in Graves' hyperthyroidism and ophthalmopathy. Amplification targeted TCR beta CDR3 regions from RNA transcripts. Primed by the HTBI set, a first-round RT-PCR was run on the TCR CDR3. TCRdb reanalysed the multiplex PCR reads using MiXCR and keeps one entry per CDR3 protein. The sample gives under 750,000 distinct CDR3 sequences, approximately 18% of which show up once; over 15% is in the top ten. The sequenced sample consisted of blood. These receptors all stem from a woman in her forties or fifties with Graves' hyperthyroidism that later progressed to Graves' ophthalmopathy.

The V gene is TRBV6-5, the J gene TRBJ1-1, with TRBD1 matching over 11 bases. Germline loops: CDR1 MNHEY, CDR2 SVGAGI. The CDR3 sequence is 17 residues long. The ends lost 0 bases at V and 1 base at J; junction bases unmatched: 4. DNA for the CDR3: TGTGCCAGCAGTTACTCCGCGGGGACAGGGGGGAACACTGAAGCTTTCTTT. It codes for CASSYSAGTGGNTEAFF.

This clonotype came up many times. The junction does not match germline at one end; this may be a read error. Here the CDR3 DNA reads TGCAGTGCTGAAACAGGTATTGACCGCAATCAACCCCAGCATTTT. This sequence encodes CSAETGIDRNQPQHF. The V gene is TRBV20-1, the J gene TRBJ1-5; tentatively, D is TRBD1 (5 bases). The CDR3 has 15 residues. CDR1 DFQATT and CDR2 SNEGSKA come from the germline V gene (reference sequence).

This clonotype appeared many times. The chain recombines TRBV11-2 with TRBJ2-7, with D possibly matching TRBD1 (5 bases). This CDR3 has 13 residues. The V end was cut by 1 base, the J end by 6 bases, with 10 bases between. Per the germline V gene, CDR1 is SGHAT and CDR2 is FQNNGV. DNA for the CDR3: TGTGCCAGCAGCTTAGGCAGGGTGGCCGAGCAGTACTTC. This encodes CASSLGRVAEQYF.

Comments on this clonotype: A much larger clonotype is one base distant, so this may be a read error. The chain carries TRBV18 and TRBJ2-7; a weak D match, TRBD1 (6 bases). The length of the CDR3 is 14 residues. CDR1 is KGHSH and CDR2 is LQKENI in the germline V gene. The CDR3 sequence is CAISPQALQGEQYF. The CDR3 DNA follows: TGTGCCATCTCACCACAGGCCCTACAGGGCGAGCAGTACTTC. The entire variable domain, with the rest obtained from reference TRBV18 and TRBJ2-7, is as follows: NAGVMQNPRHLVRRRGQEARLRCSPMKGHSHVYWYRQLPEEGLKFMVYLQKENIIDESGMPKERFSAEFPKEGPSILRIQQVVRGDSAAYFCAISPQALQGEQYFGPGTRLTVT.

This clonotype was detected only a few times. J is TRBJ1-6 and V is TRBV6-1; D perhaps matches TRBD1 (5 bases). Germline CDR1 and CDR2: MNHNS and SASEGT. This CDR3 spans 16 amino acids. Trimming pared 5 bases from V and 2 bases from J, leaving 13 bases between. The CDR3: CASSTSAGPYNSPLHF. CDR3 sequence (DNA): TGTGCCAGCAGTACATCCGCAGGGCCCTATAATTCACCCCTCCACTTT.

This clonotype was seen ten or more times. This chain's CDR3 is CASSYSRLAGGDEQFF. The CDR3 region has the DNA TGTGCCAGCAGCTACTCCCGACTAGCGGGGGGTGATGAGCAGTTCTTC. The V gene is TRBV3-1, the J gene TRBJ2-1, with TRBD2 identical over 13 bases. Per germline, CDR1 LGHDT and CDR2 YNNKEL (reference sequence). The J segment lost 8 bases and the V segment lost 5 bases, leaving 9 bases of the junction unmatched. There are 16 residues in the CDR3.

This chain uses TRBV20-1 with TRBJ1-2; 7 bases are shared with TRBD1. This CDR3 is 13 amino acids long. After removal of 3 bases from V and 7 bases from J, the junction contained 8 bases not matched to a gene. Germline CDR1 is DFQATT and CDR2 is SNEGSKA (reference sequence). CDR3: CSASLQGLGGYTF. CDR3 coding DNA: TGCAGTGCTAGTCTACAGGGGCTCGGTGGCTACACCTTC.

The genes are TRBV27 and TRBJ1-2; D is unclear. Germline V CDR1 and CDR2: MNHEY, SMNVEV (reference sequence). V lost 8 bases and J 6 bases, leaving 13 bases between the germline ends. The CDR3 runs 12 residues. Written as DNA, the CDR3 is TGTGCCAGCTCAAACCCAGGCGATGGCTACACCTTC. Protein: CASSNPGDGYTF.

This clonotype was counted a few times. The CDR3 is CASREYQGARGANVLTF. The CDR3 DNA is TGTGCCAGCAGGGAATACCAGGGGGCGAGGGGGGCCAACGTCCTGACTTTC. The chain combines TRBV6-1 with TRBJ2-6; 8 bases line up with TRBD1. Trimming took 6 bases from V and 4 from J; bases not matched to a gene: 11. In germline, CDR1 is MNHNS, CDR2 SASEGT. CDR3 size: 17 residues.